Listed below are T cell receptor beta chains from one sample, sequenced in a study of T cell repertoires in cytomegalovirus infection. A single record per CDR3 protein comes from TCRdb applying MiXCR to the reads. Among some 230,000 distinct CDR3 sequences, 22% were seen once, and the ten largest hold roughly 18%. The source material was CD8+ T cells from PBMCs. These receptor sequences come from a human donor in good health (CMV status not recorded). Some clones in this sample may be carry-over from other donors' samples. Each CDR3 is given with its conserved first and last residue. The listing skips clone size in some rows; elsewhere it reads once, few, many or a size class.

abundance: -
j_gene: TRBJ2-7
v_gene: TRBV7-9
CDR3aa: CASSAGTDFYEQYF

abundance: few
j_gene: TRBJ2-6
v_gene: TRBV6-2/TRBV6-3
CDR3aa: CASRVEAGANVLTF

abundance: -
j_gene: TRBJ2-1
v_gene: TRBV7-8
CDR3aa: CASSFTGTFSYNEQFF

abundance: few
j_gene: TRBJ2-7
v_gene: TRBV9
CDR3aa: CASSVSGGAFPYEQYF

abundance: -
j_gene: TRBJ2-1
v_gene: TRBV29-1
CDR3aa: CSVEGLAGGPTYNEQFF

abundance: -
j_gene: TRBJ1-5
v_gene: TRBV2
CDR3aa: CASGGGDSNQPQHF

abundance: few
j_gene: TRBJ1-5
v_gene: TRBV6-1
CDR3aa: CASSRKGSNQPQHF

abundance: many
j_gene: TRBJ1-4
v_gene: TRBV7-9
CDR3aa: CASSSMAGPTEKLFF

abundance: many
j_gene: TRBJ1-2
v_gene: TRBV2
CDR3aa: CASSELVSNYGYTF

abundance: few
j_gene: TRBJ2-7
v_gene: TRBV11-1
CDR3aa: CASSGPGFRLLYEQYF

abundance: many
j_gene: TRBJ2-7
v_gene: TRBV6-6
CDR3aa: CASSYSHQGFGDEQYF

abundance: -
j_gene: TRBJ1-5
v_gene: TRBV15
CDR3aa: CATSRDRGVGQPQHF

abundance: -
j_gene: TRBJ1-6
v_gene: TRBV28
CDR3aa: CASSFRGWNSPLHF

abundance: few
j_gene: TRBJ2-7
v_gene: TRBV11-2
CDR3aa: CASTPYPDRERGEQYF

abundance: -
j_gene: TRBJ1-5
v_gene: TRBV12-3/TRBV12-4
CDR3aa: CASSFSQGGMNQPQHF

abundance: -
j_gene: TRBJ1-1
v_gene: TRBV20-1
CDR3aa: CSARGLTQVRAFF

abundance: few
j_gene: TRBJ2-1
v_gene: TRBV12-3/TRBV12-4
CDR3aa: CASSPKWAGGLNEQFF

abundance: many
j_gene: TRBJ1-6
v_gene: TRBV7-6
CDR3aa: CASSLWEYNSPLHF